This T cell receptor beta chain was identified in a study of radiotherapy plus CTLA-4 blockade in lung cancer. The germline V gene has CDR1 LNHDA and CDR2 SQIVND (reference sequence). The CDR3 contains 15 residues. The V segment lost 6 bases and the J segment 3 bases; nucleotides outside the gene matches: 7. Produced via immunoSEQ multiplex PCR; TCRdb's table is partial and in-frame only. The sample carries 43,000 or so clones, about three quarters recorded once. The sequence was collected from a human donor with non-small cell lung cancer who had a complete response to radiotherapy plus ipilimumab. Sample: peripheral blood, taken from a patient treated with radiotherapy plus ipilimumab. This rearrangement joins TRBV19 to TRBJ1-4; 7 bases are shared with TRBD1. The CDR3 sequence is CASRADRAANEKLFF. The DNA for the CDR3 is TGTGCCAGTAGGGCCGACAGGGCGGCTAATGAAAAACTGTTTTTT.